The entry below describes one T cell receptor (beta chain). As yet, its antigen is unknown. Germline assignment: CDR1 SGHTA and CDR2 FQGNSA. Trimming removed 1 base at V and 0 bases at J, with 19 bases between. The CDR3 is 18 residues long. This specimen belongs to a study of T cell responses to AZD1222 COVID-19 vaccine. Broader study findings: Donors, mostly white British, included more females; clonal diversity was possibly underestimated.

The study pooled second doses at about 4 or about 12 weeks. The data were produced by immunoSEQ multiplex PCR, yet TCRdb's version contains in-frame clones alone and is incomplete. The sample carries some 67,000 clones, 83% recorded once. This TCR came from an adult who received the AZD1222 COVID-19 vaccine. V and J are TRBV7-2 and TRBJ2-7; TRBD1 or TRBD2 may be the D gene (6 bases each). The sequencing used peripheral blood, collected 28 days after the second AZD1222 dose. The CDR3 reads CASSLGPHRVGSSYEQYF. CDR3 DNA sequence: TGTGCCAGCAGCTTAGGGCCCCACAGGGTCGGGAGCTCCTACGAGCAGTACTTC.